The sequence of this T cell receptor beta chain was determined in a study of shared clonotypes between healthy human individuals. In the study overall: The cohort comprised a couple of women and a few men. Their ages spanned 18 to 49 years. Findings and caveats of the study: There were few donors, and this limited the genetic and exposure-history diversity represented.

The CDR3 is made up of 14 amino acids. The V and J ends lost 0 bases and 9 bases respectively, with 13 bases between them. The V gene's germline CDR1 is SGHRS and CDR2 YFSETQ. As for this clone: Its antigen is unknown.

Some clones are missing from TCRdb's copy, which holds only in-frame ones; the method was immunoSEQ multiplex PCR. The table lists 450,000 to 500,000 clones, almost 80% of them singletons. All donors were healthy HIV-negative adults lacking recent acute infections or vaccinations. Sequencing was performed on PBMCs. The V and J genes are TRBV5-1 and TRBJ2-1; D possibly corresponds to TRBD2 (6 bases). The clonotype originates from a woman between 40 and 55 years old in good health. Some clones in this sample may be carry-over from other donors' samples. CDR3 sequence (DNA): TGCGCCAGCAGCTTGGATCGGGGGACCTTTGAGCAGTTCTTC. Translated, it gives CASSLDRGTFEQFF.